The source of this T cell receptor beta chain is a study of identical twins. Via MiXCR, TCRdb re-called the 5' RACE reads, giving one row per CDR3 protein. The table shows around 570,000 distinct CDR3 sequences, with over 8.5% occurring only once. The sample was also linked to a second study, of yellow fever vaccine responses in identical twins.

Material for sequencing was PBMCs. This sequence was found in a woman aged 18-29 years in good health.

Here the CDR3 DNA reads TGTGCCACCAGTGGAAGGGGGCCGAGCACAGATACGCAGTATTTT. This sequence encodes CATSGRGPSTDTQYF. The genes are TRBV24-1 and TRBJ2-3; 7 nucleotides align to TRBD1. Germline CDR1 reads KGHDR; CDR2 reads SFDVKD. CDR3 length equals 15 residues. With 5 bases clipped from V and 0 bases from J, the junction kept 4 bases outside the gene matches.